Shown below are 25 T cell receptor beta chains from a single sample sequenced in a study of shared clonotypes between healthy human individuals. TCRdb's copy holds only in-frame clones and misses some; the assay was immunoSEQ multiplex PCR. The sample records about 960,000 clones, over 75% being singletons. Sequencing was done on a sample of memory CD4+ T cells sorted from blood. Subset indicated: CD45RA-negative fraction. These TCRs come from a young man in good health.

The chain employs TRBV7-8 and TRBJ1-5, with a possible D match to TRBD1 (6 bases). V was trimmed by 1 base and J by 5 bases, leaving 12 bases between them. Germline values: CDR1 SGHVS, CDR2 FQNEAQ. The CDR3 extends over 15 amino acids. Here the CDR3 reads CASSLVGPGDQPQHF. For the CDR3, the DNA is TGTGCCAGCAGCTTAGTCGGGCCAGGGGATCAGCCCCAGCATTTT.

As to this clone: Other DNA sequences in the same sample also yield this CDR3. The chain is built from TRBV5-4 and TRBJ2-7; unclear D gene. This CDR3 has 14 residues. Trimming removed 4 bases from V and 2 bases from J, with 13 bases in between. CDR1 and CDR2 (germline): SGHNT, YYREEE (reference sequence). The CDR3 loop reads CASSLGLGTYEQYF. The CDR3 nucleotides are TGTGCCAGCAGCCTCGGCCTAGGAACCTACGAGCAGTACTTC.

Here the CDR3 DNA reads TGCGCCAGCAGCGCCTTGGACAAGATTTACGAGCAGTACTTC. Protein sequence: CASSALDKIYEQYF. V usage is TRBV5-1 and J usage is TRBJ2-7, with D tentatively TRBD1 (5 bases). The CDR3 runs 14 residues. V was trimmed by 4 bases and J by 4 bases, leaving 15 bases between them. The germline gives CDR1 SGHRS, CDR2 YFSETQ.

CDR3 region: CASSLAGGLVTQYF. Written as DNA, the CDR3 is TGTGCCAGCAGTTTAGCGGGGGGGCTTGTGACCCAGTACTTC. This chain connects TRBV2 to TRBJ2-5; 11 bases align to TRBD2. The J segment lost 7 bases and the V segment lost 5 bases, leaving 6 bases of the junction unmatched. The CDR3 consists of 14 residues. Germline V gene data show CDR1 as SNHLY and CDR2 as FYNNEI.

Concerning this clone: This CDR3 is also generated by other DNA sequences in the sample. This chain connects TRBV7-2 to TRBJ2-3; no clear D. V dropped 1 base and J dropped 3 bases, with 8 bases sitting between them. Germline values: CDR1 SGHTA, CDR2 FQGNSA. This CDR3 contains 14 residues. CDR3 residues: CASSLVSGTDTQYF. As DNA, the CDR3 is TGTGCCAGCAGCTTAGTTTCTGGGACAGATACGCAGTATTTT.

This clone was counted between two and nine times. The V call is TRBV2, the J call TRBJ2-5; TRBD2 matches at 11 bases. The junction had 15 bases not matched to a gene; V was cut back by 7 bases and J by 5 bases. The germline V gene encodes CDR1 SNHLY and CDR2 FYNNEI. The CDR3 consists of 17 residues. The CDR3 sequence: CASIDLFVAGGGETQYF. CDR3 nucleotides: TGTGCCAGCATCGACCTTTTCGTAGCGGGAGGGGGGGAGACCCAGTACTTC. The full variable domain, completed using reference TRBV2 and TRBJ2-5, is EPEVTQTPSHQVTQMGQEVILRCVPISNHLYFYWYRQILGQKVEFLVSFYNNEISEKSEIFDDQFSVERPDGSNFTLKIRSTKLEDSAMYFCASIDLFVAGGGETQYFGPGTRLLVL.

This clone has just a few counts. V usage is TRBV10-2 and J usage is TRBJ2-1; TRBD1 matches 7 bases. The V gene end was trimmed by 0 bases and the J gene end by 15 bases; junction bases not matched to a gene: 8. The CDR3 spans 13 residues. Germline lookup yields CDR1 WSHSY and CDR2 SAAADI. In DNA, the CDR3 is TGCGCCAGCAGTGAGTCGGCCCAGGGGGTCGCGTTCTTC. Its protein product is CASSESAQGVAFF.

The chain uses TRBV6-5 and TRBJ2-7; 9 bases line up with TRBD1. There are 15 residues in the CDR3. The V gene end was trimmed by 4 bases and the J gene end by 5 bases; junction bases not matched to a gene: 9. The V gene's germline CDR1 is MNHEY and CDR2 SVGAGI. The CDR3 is CASSSGQGLLDEQYF. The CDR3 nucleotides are TGTGCCAGCAGTTCCGGACAGGGGCTCTTGGACGAGCAGTACTTC.

The CDR3: CASSHDTGSNQPQHF. In nucleotides, the CDR3 is TGCGCCAGCAGCCACGACACAGGGTCGAATCAGCCCCAGCATTTT. This chain joins TRBV4-1 and TRBJ1-5, with TRBD1 as a possible D gene (6 bases). V was clipped by 3 bases and J by 4 bases, with 13 bases between them. Germline CDR1 reads MGHRA; CDR2 reads YSYEKL. This CDR3 is 15 amino acids long.

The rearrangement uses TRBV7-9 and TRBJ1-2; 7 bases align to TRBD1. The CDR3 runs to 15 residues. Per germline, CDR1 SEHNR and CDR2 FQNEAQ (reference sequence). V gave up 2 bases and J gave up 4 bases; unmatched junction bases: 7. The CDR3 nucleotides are TGTGCCAGCAGCTTAAGTAGGACAGGTGTCTATGGCTACACCTTC. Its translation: CASSLSRTGVYGYTF.

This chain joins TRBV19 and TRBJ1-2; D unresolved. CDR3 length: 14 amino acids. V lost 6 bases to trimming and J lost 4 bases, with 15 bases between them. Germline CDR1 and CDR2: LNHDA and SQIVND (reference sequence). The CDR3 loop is CASSSSLRGYGYTF. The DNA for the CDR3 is TGTGCCAGTAGCTCCTCCCTACGGGGCTATGGCTACACCTTC.

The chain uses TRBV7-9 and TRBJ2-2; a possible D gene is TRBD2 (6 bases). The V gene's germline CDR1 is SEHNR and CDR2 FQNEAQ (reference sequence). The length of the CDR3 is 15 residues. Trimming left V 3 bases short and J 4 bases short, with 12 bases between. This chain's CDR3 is CASSFHSGLTGELFF. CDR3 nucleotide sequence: TGTGCCAGCAGCTTCCATAGCGGACTCACCGGGGAGCTGTTTTTT.

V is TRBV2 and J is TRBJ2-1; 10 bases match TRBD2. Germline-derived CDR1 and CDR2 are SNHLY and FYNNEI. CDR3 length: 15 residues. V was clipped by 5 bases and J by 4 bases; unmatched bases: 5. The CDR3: CASSRGLAVYNEQFF. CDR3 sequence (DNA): TGTGCCAGCAGTCGCGGACTAGCGGTTTACAATGAGCAGTTCTTC.

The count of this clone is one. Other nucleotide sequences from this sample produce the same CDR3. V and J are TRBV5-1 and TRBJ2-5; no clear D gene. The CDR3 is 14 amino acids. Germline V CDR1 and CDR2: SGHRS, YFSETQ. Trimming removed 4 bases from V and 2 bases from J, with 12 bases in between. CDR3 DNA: TGCGCCAGCAGCCTAGACTCGTCACAAGAGACCCAGTACTTC. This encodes CASSLDSSQETQYF. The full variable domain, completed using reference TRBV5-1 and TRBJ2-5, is KAGVTQTPRYLIKTRGQQVTLSCSPISGHRSVSWYQQTPGQGLQFLFEYFSETQRNKGNFPGRFSGRQFSNSRSEMNVSTLELGDSALYLCASSLDSSQETQYFGPGTRLLVL.

As DNA, the CDR3 is TGTGCCAGCTCACCGGTCCGAGGGGAAGAGACCCAGTACTTC. Amino acid sequence: CASSPVRGEETQYF. The chain is built from TRBV18 and TRBJ2-5; perhaps D is TRBD1 or TRBD2 (5 bases each). Per the germline V gene, CDR1 is KGHSH and CDR2 is LQKENI. Trimming pared 3 bases from V and 3 bases from J, leaving 11 bases between. The length of the CDR3 is 14 residues.

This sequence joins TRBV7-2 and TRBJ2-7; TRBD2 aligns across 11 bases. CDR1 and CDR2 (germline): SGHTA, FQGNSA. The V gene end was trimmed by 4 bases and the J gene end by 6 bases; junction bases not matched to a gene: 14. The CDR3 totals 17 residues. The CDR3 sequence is CASSSQNSGLAGGEQYF. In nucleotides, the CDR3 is TGTGCCAGCAGCTCACAAAACTCAGGACTAGCGGGTGGCGAGCAGTACTTC. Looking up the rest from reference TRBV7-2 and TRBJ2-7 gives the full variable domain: GAGVSQSPSNKVTEKGKDVELRCDPISGHTALYWYRQSLGQGLEFLIYFQGNSAPDKSGLPSDRFSAERTGGSVSTLTIQRTQQEDSAVYLCASSSQNSGLAGGEQYFGPGTRLTVT.

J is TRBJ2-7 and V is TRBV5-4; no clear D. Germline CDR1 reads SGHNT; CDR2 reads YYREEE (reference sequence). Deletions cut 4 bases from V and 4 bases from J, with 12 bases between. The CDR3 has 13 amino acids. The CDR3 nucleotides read TGTGCCAGCAGCAAGGAAGCCGTTTACGAGCAGTACTTC. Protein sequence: CASSKEAVYEQYF.

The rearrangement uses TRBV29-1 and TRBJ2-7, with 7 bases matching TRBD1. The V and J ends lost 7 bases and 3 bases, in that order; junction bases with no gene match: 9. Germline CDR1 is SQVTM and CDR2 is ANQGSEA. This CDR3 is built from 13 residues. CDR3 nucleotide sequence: TGCAGCGCCGGACCGGGACAGAACTACGAGCAGTACTTC. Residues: CSAGPGQNYEQYF.

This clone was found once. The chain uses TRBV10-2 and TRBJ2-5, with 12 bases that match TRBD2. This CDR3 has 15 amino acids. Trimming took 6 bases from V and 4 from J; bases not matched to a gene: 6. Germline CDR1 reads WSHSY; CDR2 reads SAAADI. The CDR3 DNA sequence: TGCGCCAGCAGAGGGACTAGCGGGCCCCCAGAGACCCAGTACTTC. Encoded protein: CASRGTSGPPETQYF.

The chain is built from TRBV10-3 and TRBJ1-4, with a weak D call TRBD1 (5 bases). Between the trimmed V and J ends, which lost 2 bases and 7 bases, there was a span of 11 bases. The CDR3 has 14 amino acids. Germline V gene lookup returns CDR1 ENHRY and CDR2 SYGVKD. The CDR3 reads CAISEAGGTEKLFF. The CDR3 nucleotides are TGTGCCATCAGTGAGGCAGGCGGGACTGAAAAACTGTTTTTT.

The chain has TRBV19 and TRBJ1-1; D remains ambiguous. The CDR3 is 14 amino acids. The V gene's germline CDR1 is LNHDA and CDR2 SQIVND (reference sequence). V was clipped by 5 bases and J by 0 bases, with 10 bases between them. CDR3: CASSPGRLNTEAFF. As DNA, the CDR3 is TGTGCCAGTAGTCCCGGGAGGTTGAACACTGAAGCTTTCTTT.

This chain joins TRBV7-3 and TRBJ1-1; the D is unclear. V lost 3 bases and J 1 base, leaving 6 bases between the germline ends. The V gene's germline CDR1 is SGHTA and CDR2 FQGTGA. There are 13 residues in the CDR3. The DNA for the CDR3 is TGTGCCAGCAGCTTCGCCGGGAACACTGAAGCTTTCTTT. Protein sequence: CASSFAGNTEAFF.

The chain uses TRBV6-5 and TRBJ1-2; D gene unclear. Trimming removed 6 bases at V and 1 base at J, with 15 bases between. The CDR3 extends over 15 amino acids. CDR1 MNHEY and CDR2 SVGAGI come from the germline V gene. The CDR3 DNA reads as TGTGCCAGCAGCCCACAGCCGCCAGTTAACTATGGCTACACCTTC. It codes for CASSPQPPVNYGYTF.

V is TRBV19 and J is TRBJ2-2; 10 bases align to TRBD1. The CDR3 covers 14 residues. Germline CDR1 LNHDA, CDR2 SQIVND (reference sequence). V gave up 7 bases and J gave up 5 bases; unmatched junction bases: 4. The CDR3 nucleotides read TGTGCCAGTAATCAGGACAGGGGGACCGGGGAGCTGTTTTTT. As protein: CASNQDRGTGELFF.

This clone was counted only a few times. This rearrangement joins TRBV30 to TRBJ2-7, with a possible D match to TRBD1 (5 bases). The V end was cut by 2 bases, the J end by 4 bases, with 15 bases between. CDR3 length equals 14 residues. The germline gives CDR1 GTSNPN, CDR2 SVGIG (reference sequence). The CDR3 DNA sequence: TGTGCCTGGAGTTATCAGGGCCCTACTTACGAGCAGTACTTC. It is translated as CAWSYQGPTYEQYF.